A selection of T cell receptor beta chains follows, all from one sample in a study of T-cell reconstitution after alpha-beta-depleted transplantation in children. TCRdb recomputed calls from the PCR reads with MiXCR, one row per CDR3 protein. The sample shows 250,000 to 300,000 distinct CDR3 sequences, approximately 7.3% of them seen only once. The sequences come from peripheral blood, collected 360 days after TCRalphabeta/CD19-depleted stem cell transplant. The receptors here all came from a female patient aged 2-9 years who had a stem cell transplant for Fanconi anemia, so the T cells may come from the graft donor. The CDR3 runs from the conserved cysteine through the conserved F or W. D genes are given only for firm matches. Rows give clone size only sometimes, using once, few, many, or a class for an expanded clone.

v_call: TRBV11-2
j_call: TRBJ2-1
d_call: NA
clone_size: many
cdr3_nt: TGTGCCAGCAGCTTAGGGACCCAAGCCTACAATGAGCAGTTCTTC
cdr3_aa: CASSLGTQAYNEQFF

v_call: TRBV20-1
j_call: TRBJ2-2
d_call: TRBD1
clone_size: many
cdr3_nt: TGCAGTATCCTACCCCGGGACAGGGCCCTTACCGGGGAGCTGTTTTTT
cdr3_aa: CSILPRDRALTGELFF

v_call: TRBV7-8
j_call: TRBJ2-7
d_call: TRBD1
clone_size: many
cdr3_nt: TGTGCCAGCAGCCCAGGGACAGGGGTTACCTACGAGCAGTACTTC
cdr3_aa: CASSPGTGVTYEQYF

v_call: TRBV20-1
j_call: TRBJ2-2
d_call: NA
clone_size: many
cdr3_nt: TGCAGTGCCTTACCTCTTGAGCGAGGGGAGCTGTTTTTT
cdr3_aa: CSALPLERGELFF

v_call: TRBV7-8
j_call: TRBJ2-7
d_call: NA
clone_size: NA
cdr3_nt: TGTGCCAGCAGCTTACTCGGGCTAGAAAATCAAGAGCAGTACTTC
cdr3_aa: CASSLLGLENQEQYF

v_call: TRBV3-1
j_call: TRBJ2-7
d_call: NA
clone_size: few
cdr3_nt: TGTGCCAGCAGCCCCTCGGGTGGCGTCGAGCAGTACTTC
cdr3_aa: CASSPSGGVEQYF

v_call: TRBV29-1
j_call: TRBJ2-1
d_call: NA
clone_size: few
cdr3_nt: TGCAGCGTTGTGGTGGGCCCGGGCAATGAGCAGTTCTTC
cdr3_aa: CSVVVGPGNEQFF

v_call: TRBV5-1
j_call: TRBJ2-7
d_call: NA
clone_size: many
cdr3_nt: TGCGCCAGCAGCTCTCAGTGGTACGAGCAGTACTTC
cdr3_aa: CASSSQWYEQYF

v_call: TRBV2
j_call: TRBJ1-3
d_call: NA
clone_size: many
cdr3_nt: TGTGCCAGTACGGGGGGTGGAAACACCATATATTTT
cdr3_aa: CASTGGGNTIYF

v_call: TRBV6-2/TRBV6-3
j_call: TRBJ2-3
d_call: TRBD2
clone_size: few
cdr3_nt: TGTGCCAGCAGTTCTCCCAGCGGGGGCCTTAGCACAGATACGCAGTATTTT
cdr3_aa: CASSSPSGGLSTDTQYF

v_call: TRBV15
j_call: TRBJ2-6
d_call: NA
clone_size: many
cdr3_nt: TGTGCCACCAGCAGAGAACACTCTGGGGCCAACGTCCTGACTTTC
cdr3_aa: CATSREHSGANVLTF

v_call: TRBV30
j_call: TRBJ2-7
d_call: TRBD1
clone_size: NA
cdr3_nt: TGTGCCTGTCTCCGGGACAGGGGGTTCGACGAGCAGTACTTC
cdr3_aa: CACLRDRGFDEQYF

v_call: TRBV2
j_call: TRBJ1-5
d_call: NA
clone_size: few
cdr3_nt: TGTGCCAGCAGAGAGATAAGGGGCAGCTTCAATCAGCCCCAGCATTTT
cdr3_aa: CASREIRGSFNQPQHF

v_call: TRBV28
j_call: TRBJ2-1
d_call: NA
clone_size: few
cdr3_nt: TGTGCCAGCGGTAAGCGGGCCTACAATGAGCAGTTCTTC
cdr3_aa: CASGKRAYNEQFF

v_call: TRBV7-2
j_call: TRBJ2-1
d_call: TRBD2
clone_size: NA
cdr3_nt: TGTGCCAGCAGCTTAGACACAGCGGGGGGCTGGAATGAGCAGTTCTTC
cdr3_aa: CASSLDTAGGWNEQFF

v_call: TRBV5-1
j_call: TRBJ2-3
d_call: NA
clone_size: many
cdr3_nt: TGCGCCAGCAGCTTGACAGGGTCGGGAGATACGCAGTATTTT
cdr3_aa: CASSLTGSGDTQYF

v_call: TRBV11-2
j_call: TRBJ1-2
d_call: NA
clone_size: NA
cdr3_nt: TGTGCCAGCAGCGCCATTCGGTCGCGGAACTATGGCTGCACCTTC
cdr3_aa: CASSAIRSRNYGCTF

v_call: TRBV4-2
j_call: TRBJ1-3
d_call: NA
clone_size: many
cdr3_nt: TGTGCCAGCAGCCAATTCAAAGGACAGATCTCTGGAAACACCATATATTTT
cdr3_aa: CASSQFKGQISGNTIYF

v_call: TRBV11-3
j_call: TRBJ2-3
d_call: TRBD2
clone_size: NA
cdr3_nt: TGTGCCAGCAGCTCCAACGCTAACGCGGGGGGAGCAGATACGCAGTATTTT
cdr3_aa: CASSSNANAGGADTQYF

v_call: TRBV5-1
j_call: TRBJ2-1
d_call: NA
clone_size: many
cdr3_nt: TGCGCCAGCAGCTTGGCCCAGGCAGGGACGGGCAATGAGCAGTTCTTC
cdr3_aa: CASSLAQAGTGNEQFF

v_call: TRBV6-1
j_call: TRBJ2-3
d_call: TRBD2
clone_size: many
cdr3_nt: TGTGCCAGCAGTCTCGGGACTAGCGGGAGGATGGATACGCAGTATTTT
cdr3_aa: CASSLGTSGRMDTQYF

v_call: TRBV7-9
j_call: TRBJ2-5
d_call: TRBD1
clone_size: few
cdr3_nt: TGTGCCAGCAGCCTCCACTCAGGGGGCCAAGAGACCCAGTACTTC
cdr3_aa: CASSLHSGGQETQYF

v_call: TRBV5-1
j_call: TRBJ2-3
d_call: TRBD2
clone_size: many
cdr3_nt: TGCGCCAGCAGCCGTACGGGACTAGCGACAGATACGCAGTATTTT
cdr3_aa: CASSRTGLATDTQYF

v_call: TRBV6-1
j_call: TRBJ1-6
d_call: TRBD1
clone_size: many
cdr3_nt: TGTGCCAGCAGTGAAAGGGACAGGGGTCCTTCACCCCTCCACTTT
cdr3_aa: CASSERDRGPSPLHF

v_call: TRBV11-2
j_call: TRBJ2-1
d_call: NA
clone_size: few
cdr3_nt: TGTGCCAGCAGCCCTGGACTCAGCAATGAGCAGTTCTTC
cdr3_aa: CASSPGLSNEQFF

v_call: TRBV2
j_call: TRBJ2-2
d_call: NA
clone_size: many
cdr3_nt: TGTGCCAGCAGTGAATTATGGGGGTCCGGGGAGCTGTTTTTT
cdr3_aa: CASSELWGSGELFF

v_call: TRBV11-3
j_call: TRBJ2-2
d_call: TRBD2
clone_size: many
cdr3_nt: TGTGCCAGCAGCTTTGGGACTAGCGGGGAAGTGAACACCGGGGAGCTGTTTTTT
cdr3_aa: CASSFGTSGEVNTGELFF

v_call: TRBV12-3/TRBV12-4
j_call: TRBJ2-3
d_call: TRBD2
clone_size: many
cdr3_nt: TGTGCCAGCAGTTTTGGGGGGGTCTCAGATACGCAGTATTTT
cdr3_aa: CASSFGGVSDTQYF

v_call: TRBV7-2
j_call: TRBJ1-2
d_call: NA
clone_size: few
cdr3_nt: TGTGCCAGCAGCTTAGGGACAGCCCACTATGGCTACACCTTC
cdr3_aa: CASSLGTAHYGYTF

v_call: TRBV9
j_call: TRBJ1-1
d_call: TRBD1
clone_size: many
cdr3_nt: TGTGCCAGCAGAAGGGGGCTGAACACTGAAGCTTTCTTT
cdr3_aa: CASRRGLNTEAFF

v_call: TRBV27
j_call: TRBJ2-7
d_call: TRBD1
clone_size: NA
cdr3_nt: TGTGCCAGCAGTTCCCTCGGACAGGGGACCGAGCAGTACTTC
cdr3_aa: CASSSLGQGTEQYF

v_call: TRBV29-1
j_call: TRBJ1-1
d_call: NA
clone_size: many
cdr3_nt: TGCAGCGTTGTGCCCACGGGGCCTGGCACTGAAGCTTTCTTT
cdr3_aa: CSVVPTGPGTEAFF

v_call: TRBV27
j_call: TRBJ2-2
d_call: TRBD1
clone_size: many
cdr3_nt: TGTGCCAGCAGTCCGATGCCGGGACAGGGGGCCGGGGAGCTGTTTTTT
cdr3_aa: CASSPMPGQGAGELFF

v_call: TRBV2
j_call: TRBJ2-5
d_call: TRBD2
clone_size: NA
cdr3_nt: TGTGCCAGCAGTGGACTAGCGATCAGACAAGAGACCCAGTACTTC
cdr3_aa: CASSGLAIRQETQYF

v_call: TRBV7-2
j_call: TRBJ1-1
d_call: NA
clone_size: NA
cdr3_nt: TGTGCCAGCAACGTGGGATGGGGCGGCACTGAAGCTTTCTTT
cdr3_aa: CASNVGWGGTEAFF

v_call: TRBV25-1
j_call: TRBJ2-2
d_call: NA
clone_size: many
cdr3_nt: TGTGCCAGCAGTAGGGGTTGGACCAACACCGGGGAGCTGTTTTTT
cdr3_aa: CASSRGWTNTGELFF

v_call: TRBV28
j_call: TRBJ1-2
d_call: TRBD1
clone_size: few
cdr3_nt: TGTGCCAGCAGTCCTCGTATCCCGGGACAGGGCTTATATGGCTACACCTTC
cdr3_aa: CASSPRIPGQGLYGYTF

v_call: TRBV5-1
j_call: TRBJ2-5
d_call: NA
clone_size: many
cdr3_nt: TGCGCCAGCAGAACGATCGGGACTCGATCTCAAGAGACCCAGTACTTC
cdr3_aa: CASRTIGTRSQETQYF

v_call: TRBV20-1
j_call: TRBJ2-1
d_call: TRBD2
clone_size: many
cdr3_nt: TGCAGTGCTAGAGCCCAGACTAGCGGGTCCTACAATGAGCAGTTCTTC
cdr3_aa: CSARAQTSGSYNEQFF

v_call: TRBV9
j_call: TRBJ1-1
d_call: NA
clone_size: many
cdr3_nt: TGTGCCAGCAGCGTAGGAGGGTCGAACACTGAAGCTTTCTTT
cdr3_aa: CASSVGGSNTEAFF

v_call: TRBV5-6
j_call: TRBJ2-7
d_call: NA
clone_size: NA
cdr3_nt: TGTGCCAGCAGCATCTGGGACGGATACTACGAGCAGTACTTC
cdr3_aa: CASSIWDGYYEQYF

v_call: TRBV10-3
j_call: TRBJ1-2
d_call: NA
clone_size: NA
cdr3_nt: TGTGCCATCACAGGAAAATATGGCTACACCTTC
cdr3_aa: CAITGKYGYTF

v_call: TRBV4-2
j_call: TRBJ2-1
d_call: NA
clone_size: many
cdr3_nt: TGTGCCAGCAGCCAAGATGATCGGGGGACACACAATGAGCAGTTCTTC
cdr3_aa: CASSQDDRGTHNEQFF

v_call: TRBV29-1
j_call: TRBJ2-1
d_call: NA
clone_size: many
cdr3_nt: TGCAGCGTTTTGGCCCCTCAAGACAGGTTACCCTACAATGAGCAGTTCTTC
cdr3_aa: CSVLAPQDRLPYNEQFF

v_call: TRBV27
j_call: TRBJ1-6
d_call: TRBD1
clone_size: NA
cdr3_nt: TGTGCCAGCAGAAGTTTCCGGACAGGGGGACGCTTAATTTCACCCCTCCACTTT
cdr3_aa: CASRSFRTGGRLISPLHF

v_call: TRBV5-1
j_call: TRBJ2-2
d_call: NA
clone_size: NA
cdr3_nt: TGCGCCAGCAGCTTGCGACTCCGGGCACTATCGAACACCGGGGAGCTGTTTTTT
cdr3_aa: CASSLRLRALSNTGELFF

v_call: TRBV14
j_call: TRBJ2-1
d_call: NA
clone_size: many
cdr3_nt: TGTGCCAGCAGCCGACCGGGAGCCTGGGCGTGGAGGGAGCAGTTCTTC
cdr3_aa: CASSRPGAWAWREQFF

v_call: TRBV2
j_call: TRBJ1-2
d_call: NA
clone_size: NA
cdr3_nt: TGTGCCAGCAGTGACGGAGGGTTTGGCTACACCTTC
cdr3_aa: CASSDGGFGYTF

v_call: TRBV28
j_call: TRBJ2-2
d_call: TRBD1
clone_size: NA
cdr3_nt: TGTGCCAGCATTGGACAGGGGGCAGAGACCGGGGAGCTGTTTTTT
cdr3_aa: CASIGQGAETGELFF

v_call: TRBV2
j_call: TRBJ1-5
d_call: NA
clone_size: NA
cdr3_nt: TGTGCCAGCTCCGGGCTGGTTCCCTCTCAGCCCCAGCATTTT
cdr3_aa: CASSGLVPSQPQHF

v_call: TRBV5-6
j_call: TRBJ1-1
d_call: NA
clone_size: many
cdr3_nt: TGTGCCAGCAGCTTGGCCGGGGGCAGGGCCCCCACTGAAGCTTTCTTT
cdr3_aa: CASSLAGGRAPTEAFF

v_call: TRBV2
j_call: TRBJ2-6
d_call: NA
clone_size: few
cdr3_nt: TGTGCCAGCACAAGAGTCTCTGGGGCCAACGTCCTGACTTTC
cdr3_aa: CASTRVSGANVLTF

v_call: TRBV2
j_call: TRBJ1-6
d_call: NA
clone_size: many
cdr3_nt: TGTGCCAGCAGTGAAATTGGGTATGGCTCACCCCTCCACTTT
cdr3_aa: CASSEIGYGSPLHF

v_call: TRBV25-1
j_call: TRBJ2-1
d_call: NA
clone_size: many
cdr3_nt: TGTGCCAGCAGAAGACCCGACAATGAGCAGTTCTTC
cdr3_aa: CASRRPDNEQFF